The 23 T cell receptor beta chains given below trace back to one sample, sequenced in a study of blood T cell repertoires in COVID-19. The method was immunoSEQ multiplex PCR; TCRdb's version includes in-frame clones alone and lacks a portion of them. The sample holds a few hundred thousand clones, 84% seen once. The specimen sequenced was peripheral blood. Receptor source: a human donor in a cohort sampled during active COVID-19.

This rearrangement joins TRBV2 to TRBJ2-3, with TRBD2 as a possible D gene (6 bases). This CDR3 region has 15 residues. Deletions cut 5 bases from V and 1 base from J, with 13 bases between. The V gene's germline CDR1 is SNHLY and CDR2 FYNNEI. The CDR3 DNA follows: TGTGCCAGCAGTCGATCAACGGGGGGCACAGATACGCAGTATTTT. It is translated as CASSRSTGGTDTQYF.

The genes are TRBV5-1 and TRBJ2-7, with D perhaps TRBD2 (5 bases). The germline CDR1 and CDR2 sequences are SGHRS and YFSETQ. The CDR3 contains 14 residues. V dropped 0 bases and J dropped 3 bases, with 10 bases sitting between them. CDR3 residues: CASSLVALGYEQYF. DNA for the CDR3: TGCGCCAGCAGCTTGGTGGCACTAGGCTACGAGCAGTACTTC.

This chain links TRBV19 with TRBJ2-3; D is perhaps TRBD2 (6 bases). Trimming took off 5 bases at V and 6 bases at J, with 15 bases between the two ends. This CDR3 comprises 14 residues. Per germline, CDR1 LNHDA and CDR2 SQIVND (reference sequence). The CDR3 loop is CASSGGSGVDTQYF. The CDR3, as DNA: TGTGCCAGTAGTGGGGGGTCGGGCGTGGATACGCAGTATTTT.

This clone was seen once. The chain links TRBV5-4 to TRBJ1-2, with 8 bases aligning to TRBD1. V was pared by 5 bases and J by 4 bases, with 10 bases of the junction left unmatched. The CDR3 has 15 amino acids. Germline CDR1 and CDR2: SGHNT and YYREEE (reference sequence). The CDR3 here is CASRLAQGVVYGYTF. The CDR3 nucleotides read TGTGCCAGCAGACTGGCACAGGGGGTGGTCTATGGCTACACCTTC.

This clone was recorded only once. CDR3 bases: TGTGCCAGCAGTTCCGCGGGACAGGGCATTCAAAACATTCAGTACTTC. Protein product: CASSSAGQGIQNIQYF. The genes are TRBV28 and TRBJ2-4; 9 bases line up with TRBD1. The CDR3 sequence is 16 residues long. The germline CDR1 and CDR2 sequences are MDHEN and SYDVKM. J gave up 5 bases and V 4 bases, and 9 bases lay outside the gene matches.

V gene TRBV5-6 combines with J gene TRBJ2-7; D unclear. V shed 5 bases and J shed 0 bases, with 12 bases lying between them. The CDR3 is made up of 14 amino acids. Germline lookup yields CDR1 SGHDT and CDR2 YYEEEE. The CDR3 DNA follows: TGTGCCAGCAGTTTTCCGACTGGCTCCTACGAGCAGTACTTC. Its translation: CASSFPTGSYEQYF.

This clone was observed a single time. The chain links TRBV18 to TRBJ2-1; D is unresolved. The CDR3 has 14 residues. Germline loops: CDR1 KGHSH, CDR2 LQKENI. Trimming stripped 0 bases from V and 7 bases from J, with 10 bases between. In nucleotides, the CDR3 is TGTGCCAGCTCACCACCTTCAAGGCGGAATGAGCAGTTCTTC. This encodes CASSPPSRRNEQFF.

In its sample, this clone was seen once. This chain connects TRBV30 to TRBJ2-7; D remains unclear. The CDR3 consists of 10 residues. The germline V gene has CDR1 GTSNPN and CDR2 SVGIG (reference sequence). V lost 4 bases and J 7 bases, leaving 8 bases between the germline ends. The CDR3 protein is CAWTLREQYF. CDR3 sequence (DNA): TGTGCCTGGACTCTCCGGGAGCAGTACTTC. Combining the CDR3 with reference TRBV30 and TRBJ2-7 gives the whole variable domain SQTIHQWPATLVQPVGSPLSLECTVEGTSNPNLYWYRQAAGRGLQLLFYSVGIGQISSEVPQNLSASRPQDRQFILSSKKLLLSDSGFYLCAWTLREQYFGPGTRLTVT.

The chain joins TRBV7-8 to TRBJ1-5; D might be TRBD1 (6 bases). V was cut by 2 bases and J by 7 bases, with 12 bases left in between. CDR3 length: 14 residues. Germline V gene lookup returns CDR1 SGHVS and CDR2 FQNEAQ. The DNA of the CDR3 is TGTGCCAGCAGCTTAAAACCAAGGGGGCAGCCCCAGCATTTT. Its protein is CASSLKPRGQPQHF.

The rearrangement links TRBV6-5 to TRBJ2-1; a weak D match, TRBD2 (7 bases). The germline gives CDR1 MNHEY, CDR2 SVGAGI. This CDR3 is 14 amino acids long. The germline V and J ends were trimmed by 6 bases and 8 bases, with 17 bases remaining between them. In DNA, the CDR3 is TGTGCCAGCAGCCAAAGGGGGGGTCGGGATGAGCAGTTCTTC. Its translation: CASSQRGGRDEQFF.

This chain links TRBV19 with TRBJ1-1, with D perhaps matching TRBD1 (5 bases). Germline assignment: CDR1 LNHDA and CDR2 SQIVND (reference sequence). V lost 10 bases, J lost 0 bases, and 18 bases lay in between. The CDR3 covers 15 residues. CDR3 region: CATGGPGLMNTEAFF. The DNA of the CDR3 is TGTGCCACCGGCGGTCCAGGGCTCATGAACACTGAAGCTTTCTTT.

The chain couples TRBV7-9 to TRBJ2-5; 12 bases align to TRBD2. Germline values: CDR1 SEHNR, CDR2 FQNEAQ (reference sequence). The CDR3 has 16 residues. V lost 5 bases to trimming and J lost 2 bases; unmatched junction nucleotides: 6. This CDR3 is CASSKRTSGVQETQYF. The CDR3 nucleotides read TGTGCCAGCAGCAAGCGGACTAGCGGGGTGCAAGAGACCCAGTACTTC.

V and J are TRBV5-4 and TRBJ1-2; maybe TRBD1 (5 bases). Trimming took 0 bases from V and 0 from J, leaving 9 bases between them. Germline CDR1 reads SGHNT; CDR2 reads YYREEE (reference sequence). The CDR3 extends over 15 amino acids. CDR3 sequence reads: CASSLARGTNYGYTF. The CDR3, as DNA: TGTGCCAGCAGCTTGGCACGGGGGACTAACTATGGCTACACCTTC.

The rearrangement links TRBV15 to TRBJ1-4; possible D gene TRBD1, 5 bases. The CDR3 loop spans 16 amino acids. V lost 1 base and J 4 bases, leaving 13 bases between the germline ends. Germline V CDR1 and CDR2: LNHNV, YYDKDF (reference sequence). The CDR3 DNA sequence: TGTGCCACCAGCAGAGTACGGGGGAATTATAATGAAAAACTGTTTTTT. The encoded protein is CATSRVRGNYNEKLFF.

The J gene is TRBJ1-2, the V gene TRBV6-5; D uncertain. In germline, CDR1 is MNHEY, CDR2 SVGAGI. CDR3 length: 13 amino acids. V lost 0 bases, J lost 6 bases, and 8 bases lay in between. Here the CDR3 reads CASSYSRDNGYTF. CDR3 bases: TGTGCCAGCAGTTACTCACGGGATAATGGCTACACCTTC.

This chain uses TRBV27 with TRBJ2-7; 7 bases align to TRBD2. This CDR3 is 15 amino acids long. J lost 5 bases, V lost 5 bases, and 12 bases had no gene match. CDR1 and CDR2 (germline): MNHEY, SMNVEV (reference sequence). DNA for the CDR3: TGTGCCAGCAGTCCACGGGGAGGGGTCCCCAACGAGCAGTACTTC. This encodes CASSPRGGVPNEQYF.

This chain links TRBV13 with TRBJ2-7; 8 bases agree with TRBD2. With 3 bases clipped from V and 0 bases from J, the junction kept 10 bases outside the gene matches. In germline, CDR1 is PRHDT, CDR2 FYEKMQ (reference sequence). The length of the CDR3 is 17 residues. The CDR3 is CASSFSGTSRSSYEQYF. DNA for the CDR3: TGTGCCAGCAGCTTTAGCGGGACGTCCCGAAGCTCCTACGAGCAGTACTTC.

This clone was detected only once. The chain is built from TRBV27 and TRBJ1-6; TRBD1 might be the D (6 bases). The germline V gene has CDR1 MNHEY and CDR2 SMNVEV (reference sequence). Between the trimmed V and J ends, which lost 11 bases and 5 bases, there was a span of 13 bases. This CDR3 has 13 residues. CDR3: CASRGRDNSPLHF. The CDR3 bases are TGTGCCTCCAGGGGCAGAGATAATTCACCCCTCCACTTT.

The rearrangement uses TRBV5-1 and TRBJ2-7; 8 positions match TRBD2. Per the germline V gene, CDR1 is SGHRS and CDR2 is YFSETQ. This CDR3 has 16 residues. V shed 2 bases and J 7 bases; nucleotides not matched to a gene: 14. The CDR3: CASSFSPGREVSEQYF. CDR3 sequence (DNA): TGCGCCAGCAGCTTCTCCCCCGGGAGGGAAGTAAGTGAGCAGTACTTC. Complete variable domain (other parts from reference TRBV5-1 and TRBJ2-7): KAGVTQTPRYLIKTRGQQVTLSCSPISGHRSVSWYQQTPGQGLQFLFEYFSETQRNKGNFPGRFSGRQFSNSRSEMNVSTLELGDSALYLCASSFSPGREVSEQYFGPGTRLTVT.

V gene TRBV27 combines with J gene TRBJ2-5, with D unresolved. CDR1 and CDR2 (germline): MNHEY, SMNVEV (reference sequence). Trimming stripped 1 base from V and 2 bases from J, with 8 bases between. The length of the CDR3 is 14 residues. The CDR3 is CASSLFGRQETQYF. The CDR3 DNA sequence: TGTGCCAGCAGTTTATTCGGCAGGCAAGAGACCCAGTACTTC.

This chain uses TRBV4-2 with TRBJ1-1, with D perhaps matching TRBD1 (5 bases). CDR3 length: 16 amino acids. V dropped 1 base and J dropped 1 base, with 13 bases sitting between them. The V gene's germline CDR1 is LGHNA and CDR2 YNFKEQ. The CDR3 here is CASSQVGQGANTEAFF. In nucleotides, the CDR3 is TGTGCCAGCAGCCAAGTGGGGCAGGGTGCGAACACTGAAGCTTTCTTT.

This rearrangement joins TRBV28 to TRBJ2-1, with D perhaps matching TRBD2 (6 bases). This CDR3 has 15 amino acids. Trimming removed 7 bases at V and 8 bases at J, with 21 bases between. Per germline, CDR1 MDHEN and CDR2 SYDVKM. In nucleotides, the CDR3 is TGTGCCAGCACCTCCCGGGGGACCTCTAGCTATGAGCAGTTCTTC. Translated: CASTSRGTSSYEQFF.

The CDR3 region has the DNA TGTGCCAGCAGCTATAGGACAGGGGGCTTGACTGAAGCTTTCTTT. Residues: CASSYRTGGLTEAFF. The chain is built from TRBV28 and TRBJ1-1, with 11 bases lining up with TRBD1. CDR3 length equals 15 residues. V lost 6 bases to trimming and J lost 5 bases; unmatched junction nucleotides: 8. From germline, CDR1 is MDHEN and CDR2 SYDVKM.